One sample yielded the 27 T cell receptor beta chains listed below, sequenced in a study of T cell responses to AZD1222 COVID-19 vaccine. Measured with immunoSEQ multiplex PCR; TCRdb has only the in-frame clones, and not every one. Here the sample spans 95,000 to 100,000 clones, approximately 84% being singletons. Source: peripheral blood, taken 28 days after the second AZD1222 dose. The receptors come from an adult who received the AZD1222 COVID-19 vaccine.

This clone was counted once. The chain combines TRBV7-9 with TRBJ2-7; TRBD1 matches at 7 bases. There are 14 residues in the CDR3. Trimming took 5 bases from V and 5 from J; bases not matched to a gene: 9. Germline CDR1 is SEHNR and CDR2 is FQNEAQ (reference sequence). CDR3 nucleotides: TGTGCCAGCAGCCCGAGGGACAGCCCCCACGAGCAGTACTTC. It yields the protein CASSPRDSPHEQYF.

The chain is built from TRBV6-5 and TRBJ2-7, with D unresolved. The CDR3 totals 11 residues. Germline CDR1 reads MNHEY; CDR2 reads SVGAGI. The V end was cut by 6 bases, the J end by 2 bases, with 5 bases between. CDR3: CASSRPYEQYF. The CDR3 bases are TGTGCCAGCAGCCGGCCCTACGAGCAGTACTTC.

The chain links TRBV7-2 to TRBJ2-2; unclear D gene. The CDR3 totals 16 residues. Germline V gives CDR1 SGHTA, CDR2 FQGNSA. The V end was cut by 5 bases, the J end by 6 bases, with 19 bases between. This CDR3 is CASSRRNTREAGELFF. CDR3 nucleotide sequence: TGTGCCAGCAGCCGCCGTAATACAAGGGAAGCCGGGGAGCTGTTTTTT.

This rearrangement joins TRBV29-1 to TRBJ1-1; no firm D call. CDR3 length: 13 residues. Germline loops: CDR1 SQVTM, CDR2 ANQGSEA. V lost 4 bases and J 2 bases, leaving 11 bases between the germline ends. The DNA of the CDR3 is TGCAGCGTTGCTGACATTCTAAACACTGAAGCTTTCTTT. Translation: CSVADILNTEAFF.

The V and J genes are TRBV10-1 and TRBJ2-7; D gene unclear. V shed 0 bases and J shed 2 bases, with 8 bases lying between them. CDR1 is WNHNN and CDR2 is SYGVQD in the germline V gene (reference sequence). This CDR3 is 14 amino acids long. CDR3 DNA sequence: TGCGCCAGCAGTGAGTCGGTCAGTCCCTACGAGCAGTACTTC. It encodes CASSESVSPYEQYF.

This rearrangement joins TRBV27 to TRBJ1-4, with a weak D call TRBD1 (6 bases). The CDR3 has 16 amino acids. Trimming pared 4 bases from V and 7 bases from J, leaving 19 bases between. Germline CDR1 MNHEY, CDR2 SMNVEV (reference sequence). The CDR3 loop reads CASSSSPGRGGEKLFF. For the CDR3, the DNA is TGTGCCAGCAGTTCCTCCCCCGGCAGGGGTGGTGAAAAACTGTTTTTT.

The V gene is TRBV3-1 (or the pseudogene TRBV3-2), the J gene TRBJ1-1; D unresolved. The CDR3 spans 14 residues. The germline CDR1 and CDR2 sequences are LGHDT and YNNKEL (reference sequence). V was trimmed by 3 bases and J by 6 bases, leaving 14 bases between them. The CDR3 spells CASSQLGSSPEAFF. For the CDR3, the DNA is TGTGCCAGCAGCCAGCTCGGCTCTTCGCCTGAAGCTTTCTTT.

This chain uses TRBV9 with TRBJ1-1; D not resolved. This CDR3 is built from 12 residues. Trimming left V 3 bases short and J 9 bases short, with 12 bases between. Germline V CDR1 and CDR2: SGDLS, YYNGEE. CDR3 DNA sequence: TGTGCCAGCAGCGGGGAAGGCCCTCAAGCTTTCTTT. Protein sequence: CASSGEGPQAFF.

The chain recombines TRBV6-2 or TRBV6-3 with TRBJ2-7; 7 positions agree with TRBD1. There are 13 residues in the CDR3. Germline V lookup: CDR1 MNHEY, CDR2 SVGEGT. V lost 4 bases and J lost 3; bases outside the gene matches: 3. CDR3 sequence (DNA): TGTGCCAGCAGTTTGGGACAGAACTACGAGCAGTACTTC. Encoded protein: CASSLGQNYEQYF.

In this sample, this clone turned up once. The CDR3 region has the DNA TGTGCCTGGGCCGGGATTTCAAGTGGCTACACCTTC. Protein sequence: CAWAGISSGYTF. The gene calls are TRBV30 and TRBJ1-2; D is ambiguous. The V and J ends lost 5 bases and 7 bases respectively, with 14 bases between them. Germline V gene lookup returns CDR1 GTSNPN and CDR2 SVGIG (reference sequence). The CDR3 length is 12 residues.

The chain carries TRBV30 and TRBJ1-1; a possible D gene is TRBD1 (5 bases). The CDR3 has 14 residues. The germline CDR1 and CDR2 sequences are GTSNPN and SVGIG (reference sequence). The V and J ends lost 1 base and 4 bases respectively, with 13 bases between them. The CDR3 loop is CAWSGSQGGTEAFF. The CDR3 coding sequence is TGTGCCTGGAGTGGCTCCCAGGGAGGCACTGAAGCTTTCTTT.

This clone was seen more than once but under ten times. This rearrangement joins TRBV5-1 to TRBJ1-1; perhaps TRBD1 as D (5 bases). The CDR3 sequence is 17 residues long. Germline CDR1 is SGHRS and CDR2 is YFSETQ. Trimming took 4 bases from V and 1 from J, leaving 20 bases between them. CDR3 sequence: CASSPRLTTASNTEAFF. CDR3 nucleotide sequence: TGCGCCAGCAGCCCACGCCTTACGACAGCCTCGAACACTGAAGCTTTCTTT.

The CDR3 reads CASRTGRGLQGHQPQHF. In DNA form, the CDR3 reads TGTGCCAGTAGGACCGGTAGGGGCCTTCAGGGCCATCAGCCCCAGCATTTT. The genes are TRBV19 and TRBJ1-5; maybe TRBD1 (5 bases). The CDR3 covers 17 residues. From germline, CDR1 is LNHDA and CDR2 SQIVND (reference sequence). V lost 6 bases and J lost 5, with 23 bases in between.

The chain employs TRBV5-1 and TRBJ2-2; a weak D match, TRBD1 (6 bases). The V and J ends lost 2 bases and 3 bases respectively, with 11 bases between them. This CDR3 comprises 15 residues. The V gene's germline CDR1 is SGHRS and CDR2 YFSETQ. This chain's CDR3 is CASSLQGRDTGELFF. CDR3 in DNA: TGCGCCAGCAGCTTACAGGGAAGGGACACCGGGGAGCTGTTTTTT.

A single count supports this clone. The chain uses TRBV28 and TRBJ1-1, with D maybe TRBD1 (5 bases). The CDR3 covers 14 residues. The V end was cut by 1 base, the J end by 5 bases, with 11 bases between. Germline CDR1 and CDR2: MDHEN and SYDVKM. The CDR3 here is CASSLFVGHTEAFF. Written as DNA, the CDR3 is TGTGCCAGCAGTTTATTCGTGGGGCATACTGAAGCTTTCTTT.

This clone occurred once. Germline is not matched at one junction end, which may reflect a read error. The chain has TRBV6-5 and TRBJ2-4; D call uncertain. The V gene's germline CDR1 is MNHEY and CDR2 SVGAGI. There are 13 residues in the CDR3. The CDR3 sequence is CAGRDNPWDIQYF. The CDR3, as DNA: TGTGCCGGCAGAGACAATCCTTGGGACATTCAGTACTTC.

V gene TRBV19 combines with J gene TRBJ2-7; either TRBD1 or TRBD2 may supply D (5 bases each). Germline V CDR1 and CDR2: LNHDA, SQIVND (reference sequence). The CDR3 consists of 16 residues. With 3 bases removed from V and 6 bases from J, the gap between germline ends came to 21 bases. The CDR3 is CASSMARQGEVLEQYF. The CDR3 DNA sequence: TGTGCCAGTAGTATGGCGCGGCAGGGAGAGGTCCTCGAGCAGTACTTC.

The chain is built from TRBV7-7 and TRBJ2-7; D unclear. Between the trimmed V and J ends, which lost 1 base and 1 base, there was a span of 8 bases. This CDR3 has 14 amino acids. Per the germline V gene, CDR1 is SSHAT and CDR2 is FNYEAQ (reference sequence). CDR3 protein: CASSLEGKSYEQYF. CDR3 DNA sequence: TGTGCCAGCAGCTTAGAGGGCAAGTCCTACGAGCAGTACTTC.

The gene calls are TRBV7-2 and TRBJ2-1, with 10 nucleotides matching TRBD2. With V trimmed by 0 bases and J by 9 bases, 8 bases remained unmatched. Germline lookup yields CDR1 SGHTA and CDR2 FQGNSA. This CDR3 contains 16 residues. The CDR3 DNA reads as TGTGCCAGCAGCTTAGCTAGCGGGAGGCTTGGATTTGAGCAGTTCTTC. This encodes CASSLASGRLGFEQFF.

The chain combines TRBV6-2 or TRBV6-3 with TRBJ2-2; D gene unclear. From germline, CDR1 is MNHEY and CDR2 SVGEGT. This CDR3 spans 14 amino acids. Trimming removed 3 bases at V and 7 bases at J, with 12 bases between. This chain's CDR3 is CASSYRIGNGELFF. In nucleotides, the CDR3 is TGTGCCAGCAGTTATAGGATCGGTAACGGGGAGCTGTTTTTT.

The chain uses TRBV18 and TRBJ2-3; D may be TRBD2 (6 bases). The length of the CDR3 is 12 residues. From germline, CDR1 is KGHSH and CDR2 LQKENI. V was shortened by 2 bases and J by 6 bases, with 6 bases between the two germline ends. The CDR3 region is CASSPAGDTQYF. The DNA for the CDR3 is TGTGCCAGCTCACCAGCGGGGGATACGCAGTATTTT.

The genes are TRBV7-9 and TRBJ2-7, with 10 bases fitting TRBD1. The V and J ends lost 11 bases and 3 bases, in that order; junction bases with no gene match: 16. The germline gives CDR1 SEHNR, CDR2 FQNEAQ (reference sequence). CDR3 size: 16 residues. CDR3 region: CAGTMAGDRGLYEQYF. The CDR3 region has the DNA TGTGCCGGGACCATGGCAGGGGACAGGGGCCTCTACGAGCAGTACTTC.

V and J are TRBV18 and TRBJ1-1; 7 nucleotides line up with TRBD1. The CDR3 covers 14 residues. CDR1 is KGHSH and CDR2 is LQKENI in the germline V gene. Trimming removed 6 bases from V and 4 bases from J; junction bases left unmatched: 8. CDR3 sequence (DNA): TGTGCCAGCTCCGGACAGGAAGGTACCACTGAAGCTTTCTTT. Translation: CASSGQEGTTEAFF.

This chain joins TRBV6-6 and TRBJ1-4, with 9 positions matching TRBD1. The germline V gene encodes CDR1 MNHNY and CDR2 SVGAGI (reference sequence). There are 14 residues in the CDR3. The V and J ends lost 4 bases and 8 bases, in that order; junction bases with no gene match: 5. The DNA for the CDR3 is TGTGCCAGCAGTTTTAGGACAGGGGAGGAAAAACTGTTTTTT. Translated, it gives CASSFRTGEEKLFF.

V usage is TRBV2 and J usage is TRBJ2-7, with D unresolved. There are 11 residues in the CDR3. Germline CDR1 SNHLY, CDR2 FYNNEI. Trimming stripped 6 bases from V and 2 bases from J, with 5 bases between. In nucleotides, the CDR3 is TGTGCCAGCAGCCCTACCTACGAGCAGTACTTC. Translated, it gives CASSPTYEQYF. Variable domain in full (rest from reference TRBV2 and TRBJ2-7): EPEVTQTPSHQVTQMGQEVILRCVPISNHLYFYWYRQILGQKVEFLVSFYNNEISEKSEIFDDQFSVERPDGSNFTLKIRSTKLEDSAMYFCASSPTYEQYFGPGTRLTVT.

This rearrangement joins TRBV5-1 to TRBJ2-3, with a possible D match to TRBD2 (7 bases). V shed 3 bases and J shed 2 bases, with 13 bases lying between them. CDR1 is SGHRS, CDR2 YFSETQ, per germline. This CDR3 comprises 15 residues. This CDR3 reads CASSWGGGDTDTQYF. The CDR3 DNA is TGCGCCAGCAGCTGGGGGGGCGGGGACACAGATACGCAGTATTTT.

A few counts support this clone. The rearrangement joins TRBV19 to TRBJ2-7, with 7 bases aligning to TRBD1. The V segment lost 3 bases and the J segment 4 bases; nucleotides outside the gene matches: 9. Germline loops: CDR1 LNHDA, CDR2 SQIVND (reference sequence). CDR3 length equals 15 residues. CDR3 in DNA: TGTGCCAGTAGTATCTTCCGGGACAGTGGATACGAGCAGTACTTC. The encoded protein is CASSIFRDSGYEQYF.